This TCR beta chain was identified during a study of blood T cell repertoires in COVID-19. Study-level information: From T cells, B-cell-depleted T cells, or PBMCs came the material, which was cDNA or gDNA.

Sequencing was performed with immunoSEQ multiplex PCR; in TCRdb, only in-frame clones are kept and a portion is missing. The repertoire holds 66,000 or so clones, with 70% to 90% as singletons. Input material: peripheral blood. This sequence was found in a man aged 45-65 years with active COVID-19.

DNA for the CDR3: TGTGCCAGAAGCACTGGGTCGTGGGAGGCAACTAATGAAAAACTGTTTTTT. It translates to CARSTGSWEATNEKLFF. The chain joins TRBV5-3 to TRBJ1-4; unclear D gene. TRBV5-3 is labeled an ORF, and its function is uncertain. Trimming took off 4 bases at V and 0 bases at J, with 16 bases between the two ends. The CDR3 spans 17 residues.